Described below is a single T cell receptor (beta chain) sequence and its context. This sample was taken from a study of blood T cell repertoires in COVID-19. Assay used: immunoSEQ multiplex PCR; TCRdb lists only in-frame clones, some missing. The data contain approximately 330,000 clones, just under 90% of them seen just once; the ten biggest clones take up less than 9.5%. This CDR3 contains 14 residues. Germline V lookup: CDR1 SQVTM, CDR2 ANQGSEA. The V end lost 4 bases, the J end lost 1 base, and 13 bases lay between the germline ends. The TCR originated in a woman in her 30s who had recovered from COVID-19. Specimen: PBMCs or T cells enriched from blood (not recorded which). The rearrangement links TRBV29-1 to TRBJ2-5; D is undetermined. The CDR3 coding sequence is TGCAGCGTTGCTTATCAGATTGGCCAAGAGACCCAGTACTTC. Translation gives CSVAYQIGQETQYF. Drawing the rest from reference TRBV29-1 and TRBJ2-5, the complete variable domain is SAVISQKPSRDICQRGTSLTIQCQVDSQVTMMFWYRQQPGQSLTLIATANQGSEATYESGFVIDKFPISRPNLTFSTLTVSNMSPEDSSIYLCSVAYQIGQETQYFGPGTRLLVL.